Below, 15 T cell receptor beta chains from the same sample are listed, as sequenced in a study of blood T cell repertoires in COVID-19. The protocol was immunoSEQ multiplex PCR, while the TCRdb copy is restricted to in-frame clones and leaves out a portion. The repertoire holds a few hundred thousand clones, under 85% seen once, with about 2% in the top ten. The sequencing input was peripheral blood. These receptor sequences come from a young man who had recovered from COVID-19.

This rearrangement joins TRBV5-6 to TRBJ1-6; no clear D gene. V lost 3 bases and J lost 7, with 5 bases in between. CDR1 is SGHDT, CDR2 YYEEEE, per germline. There are 12 residues in the CDR3. The CDR3 DNA is TGTGCCAGCAGCTCCCCAAATTCACCCCTCCACTTT. Translated: CASSSPNSPLHF.

In its sample, this clone was seen once. V and J are TRBV5-4 and TRBJ2-7; 14 bases are a match to TRBD2. Germline-derived CDR1 and CDR2 are SGHNT and YYREEE (reference sequence). J gave up 3 bases and V 3 bases, and 2 bases lay outside the gene matches. The CDR3 consists of 15 residues. The CDR3 loop reads CASSWTSGGSYEQYF. The DNA of the CDR3 is TGTGCCAGCAGCTGGACTAGCGGGGGGAGCTACGAGCAGTACTTC.

J is TRBJ2-7 and V is TRBV5-8; possible D gene TRBD1, 6 bases. The germline gives CDR1 SGHTS, CDR2 YDEGEE. The CDR3 loop spans 13 amino acids. V was pared by 1 base and J by 5 bases, with 10 bases between. Here the CDR3 reads CASSLSGVHEQYF. The DNA for the CDR3 is TGTGCCAGCAGCTTGTCAGGGGTCCACGAGCAGTACTTC.

The chain uses TRBV7-9 and TRBJ2-1, with 9 bases aligning to TRBD2. The CDR3 totals 17 residues. Germline assignment: CDR1 SEHNR and CDR2 FQNEAQ (reference sequence). V was clipped by 4 bases and J by 0 bases; unmatched bases: 7. In DNA form, the CDR3 reads TGTGCCAGCAGCTCCCCCCAGCGGGGGGCCTCCTACAATGAGCAGTTCTTC. The encoded protein is CASSSPQRGASYNEQFF.

The table lists this clone with a count of one. The chain is built from TRBV5-6 and TRBJ2-7, with 9 nucleotides matching TRBD1. With V trimmed by 2 bases and J by 3 bases, 6 bases remained unmatched. CDR1 is SGHDT and CDR2 is YYEEEE in the germline V gene. The CDR3 totals 15 residues. The CDR3 region has the DNA TGTGCCAGCAGCTTCTACCGGGACAGGGTCTACGAGCAGTACTTC. This gives the protein CASSFYRDRVYEQYF.

This chain joins TRBV2 and TRBJ1-6; weak D call: TRBD1 (6 bases). This CDR3 has 14 residues. The V and J ends lost 10 bases and 5 bases respectively, with 15 bases between them. Germline V lookup: CDR1 SNHLY, CDR2 FYNNEI. The CDR3 DNA is TGTGCCACTCCCCGGGACACTGATAATTCACCCCTCCACTTT. This gives the protein CATPRDTDNSPLHF. Full variable domain (rest looked up from reference TRBV2 and TRBJ1-6): EPEVTQTPSHQVTQMGQEVILRCVPISNHLYFYWYRQILGQKVEFLVSFYNNEISEKSEIFDDQFSVERPDGSNFTLKIRSTKLEDSAMYFCATPRDTDNSPLHFGNGTRLTVT.

This chain connects TRBV27 to TRBJ1-1; the D is unclear. Per germline, CDR1 MNHEY and CDR2 SMNVEV (reference sequence). CDR3 length: 15 residues. The V end lost 5 bases, the J end lost 2 bases, and 15 bases lay between the germline ends. The CDR3 protein is CASSPPPVLNTEAFF. Here the CDR3 DNA reads TGTGCCAGCAGTCCCCCTCCCGTTCTAAACACTGAAGCTTTCTTT.

V is TRBV18 and J is TRBJ1-1; the match to TRBD1 covers 7 bases. CDR1 is KGHSH, CDR2 LQKENI, per germline. With 4 bases clipped from V and 0 bases from J, the junction kept 2 bases outside the gene matches. This CDR3 has 14 amino acids. CDR3: CASSQTGMNTEAFF. As DNA, the CDR3 is TGTGCCAGCTCACAGACAGGGATGAACACTGAAGCTTTCTTT.

As for this clone: One end of the junction is discordant with germline, which a read error may explain. This chain connects TRBV2 to TRBJ1-1; 7 nucleotides align to TRBD1. Germline V gives CDR1 SNHLY, CDR2 FYNNEI. This CDR3 is built from 14 residues. The chain's CDR3 is CASSEDRVSTEAFF. In DNA, the CDR3 is TGTGCCAGCAGCGAAGACAGGGTGTCAACTGAAGCTTTCTTT.

V usage is TRBV14 and J usage is TRBJ2-4; 7 bases fit TRBD1. Trimming at V came to 1 base and at J to 7 bases, leaving 4 bases not matched to a gene. Germline lookup yields CDR1 SGHDN and CDR2 FVKESK. The CDR3 runs 14 residues. CDR3 sequence (DNA): TGTGCCAGCAGCCAAGGAGGGGGCTCGAACATTCAGTACTTC. Its protein is CASSQGGGSNIQYF.

The chain recombines TRBV28 with TRBJ2-1; TRBD1 matches 10 bases. With 4 bases clipped from V and 2 bases from J, the junction kept 5 bases outside the gene matches. CDR1 is MDHEN, CDR2 SYDVKM, per germline. This CDR3 has 16 residues. This chain's CDR3 is CASSSGQGGPYNEQFF. The CDR3 DNA follows: TGTGCCAGCAGTTCAGGACAGGGGGGACCCTACAATGAGCAGTTCTTC.

This clone turned up a few times. The genes are TRBV6-1 and TRBJ2-7; weak D call: TRBD2 (6 bases). Germline V gene lookup returns CDR1 MNHNS and CDR2 SASEGT. V was trimmed by 3 bases and J by 2 bases, leaving 8 bases between them. This CDR3 has 13 amino acids. The CDR3 DNA sequence: TGTGCCAGCAGTGAGGGGGGAGCCTACGAGCAGTACTTC. Translation: CASSEGGAYEQYF.

This clone was picked up a small number of times. The V gene is TRBV10-1, the J gene TRBJ2-5, with D possibly TRBD2 on 5 matching bases. The CDR3 length is 13 residues. CDR1 is WNHNN, CDR2 SYGVQD, per germline (reference sequence). The V end was cut by 9 bases, the J end by 5 bases, with 16 bases between. The CDR3 sequence: CASSARAGETQYF. DNA of the CDR3: TGCGCCAGTTCGGCGCGGGCTGGGGAGACCCAGTACTTC.

This clone appeared once. The chain recombines TRBV7-9 with TRBJ2-5; D perhaps matches TRBD2 (5 bases). Germline CDR1 is SEHNR and CDR2 is FQNEAQ (reference sequence). The CDR3 totals 15 residues. Trimming stripped 5 bases from V and 3 bases from J, with 16 bases between. The CDR3 loop reads CASSEGRTEKETQYF. In DNA, the CDR3 is TGTGCCAGCAGCGAGGGTCGGACCGAGAAAGAGACCCAGTACTTC.

The table lists this clone with a count of one. The chain employs TRBV7-9 and TRBJ1-2; 8 positions agree with TRBD1. CDR3 length: 13 amino acids. V trimming: 5 bases; J trimming: 6 bases; junction bases outside the gene matches: 5. Germline loops: CDR1 SEHNR, CDR2 FQNEAQ (reference sequence). CDR3 amino acids: CASSQGAGDGYTF. The CDR3 DNA reads as TGTGCCAGCAGCCAGGGGGCGGGTGATGGCTACACCTTC.